The 32 T cell receptor beta chains reported below all come from one sample, sequenced in a study of blood T cell repertoires in COVID-19 (dated by TCRdb to about 2020). The library was built by means of the immunoSEQ multiplex PCR assay. TCRdb took this table from immuneACCESS and kept in-frame rearrangements with V and J called. Such tables lack part of the clones; where checked against another copy, unresolved V genes explain under half of the gap, and the rest is unexplained. The sample table holds a few hundred thousand clones, of which about 87% were seen once. In total, the top ten clones hold about 1.9% of the sample. Sequencing used PBMCs or T cells enriched from blood (not recorded which). These receptors were collected from a man between 40 and 49 years old in a cohort exposed to, infected with or recovered from COVID-19 (not recorded which).

This rearrangement joins TRBV19 to TRBJ2-2; a possible D gene is TRBD1 (5 bases). The CDR3 covers 14 residues. Germline CDR1 is LNHDA and CDR2 is SQIVND (reference sequence). Trimming cost V 7 bases and J 0 bases, with 9 bases left between them. The CDR3, as DNA: TGTGCCAGTAACGGCAGGGCGAACACCGGGGAGCTGTTTTTT. Translating gives CASNGRANTGELFF. The entire variable domain, with the rest obtained from reference TRBV19 and TRBJ2-2, is as follows: DGGITQSPKYLFRKEGQNVTLSCEQNLNHDAMYWYRQDPGQGLRLIYYSQIVNDFQKGDIAEGYSVSREKKESFPLTVTSAQKNPTAFYLCASNGRANTGELFFGEGSRLTVL.

The chain uses TRBV7-3 and TRBJ1-6, with D possibly matching TRBD1 (5 bases). Trimming left V 8 bases short and J 6 bases short, with 17 bases between. CDR1 is SGHTA, CDR2 FQGTGA, per germline. The CDR3 length is 15 residues. The CDR3 nucleotides are TGTGCCAGCGCCCTACTCGACAGTCTTAATTCACCCCTCCACTTT. Protein product: CASALLDSLNSPLHF.

The V and J genes are TRBV11-2 and TRBJ2-2; TRBD2 matches 9 bases. CDR1 is SGHAT and CDR2 is FQNNGV in the germline V gene. The V and J ends lost 5 bases and 6 bases, in that order; junction bases with no gene match: 7. This CDR3 is built from 15 residues. The CDR3: CASSPIRGRAGELFF. CDR3 DNA sequence: TGTGCCAGCAGCCCCATACGCGGGAGGGCCGGGGAGCTGTTTTTT.

The genes are TRBV30 and TRBJ1-1, with unresolved D. V gave up 3 bases and J gave up 1 base, with 6 bases separating them. This CDR3 comprises 12 residues. Germline V gene data show CDR1 as GTSNPN and CDR2 as SVGIG (reference sequence). In DNA, the CDR3 is TGTGCCTGGAGAGCAAGGAACACTGAAGCTTTCTTT. Translating gives CAWRARNTEAFF.

The V and J genes are TRBV18 and TRBJ1-2; TRBD1 aligns across 7 bases. Germline-derived CDR1 and CDR2 are KGHSH and LQKENI. The CDR3 is 16 amino acids. The V and J ends lost 6 bases and 2 bases, in that order; junction bases with no gene match: 12. This CDR3 is CASSHGQGESNYGYTF. The DNA of the CDR3 is TGTGCCAGCTCTCATGGGCAGGGGGAGAGCAACTATGGCTACACCTTC.

The rearrangement links TRBV7-9 to TRBJ2-7, with 8 bases identical to TRBD2. From germline, CDR1 is SEHNR and CDR2 FQNEAQ (reference sequence). The CDR3 runs to 15 residues. Trimming took 4 bases from V and 6 from J; bases not matched to a gene: 11. The CDR3 sequence is CASSSLLSGSPEQYF. CDR3 DNA: TGTGCCAGCAGCTCCTTATTGAGCGGGAGTCCCGAGCAGTACTTC.

This clone turned up a few times. The chain links TRBV15 to TRBJ2-7, with D possibly matching TRBD1 (7 bases). This CDR3 has 17 residues. Looked up from germline, CDR1 is LNHNV and CDR2 is YYDKDF (reference sequence). V lost 0 bases and J lost 1, with 16 bases in between. The CDR3 spells CATSREGGQSLSYEQYF. CDR3 DNA: TGTGCCACCAGCAGAGAGGGGGGACAGTCTTTATCCTACGAGCAGTACTTC.

The chain has TRBV4-1 and TRBJ2-5; D possibly corresponds to TRBD1 (5 bases). Germline loops: CDR1 MGHRA, CDR2 YSYEKL. This CDR3 comprises 14 residues. Trimming stripped 0 bases from V and 5 bases from J, with 10 bases between. CDR3 amino acids: CASSQDRVGETQYF. DNA of the CDR3: TGCGCCAGCAGCCAAGACAGGGTTGGGGAGACCCAGTACTTC.

The V call is TRBV6-5, the J call TRBJ1-1; weak D call: TRBD1 (6 bases). CDR1 and CDR2 (germline): MNHEY, SVGAGI. This CDR3 spans 12 amino acids. The V gene lost 6 bases and the J gene lost 7 bases, with 12 bases spanning the gap. CDR3 DNA sequence: TGTGCCAGCAGCAGGGGCAGAGGTGAAGCTTTCTTT. Translated, it gives CASSRGRGEAFF.

The chain employs TRBV18 and TRBJ2-5; 7 bases map to TRBD1. The V segment lost 3 bases and the J segment 5 bases; nucleotides outside the gene matches: 9. The CDR3 totals 15 residues. Germline loops: CDR1 KGHSH, CDR2 LQKENI. The CDR3 here is CASSPGQLVLETQYF. The CDR3 DNA reads TGTGCCAGCTCACCGGGACAGCTAGTTTTGGAGACCCAGTACTTC.

This clone was seen once. The chain recombines TRBV7-6 with TRBJ2-5; tentatively, D is TRBD2 (5 bases). Germline V gene lookup returns CDR1 SGHVS and CDR2 FNYEAQ. V lost 3 bases to trimming and J lost 4 bases, with 18 bases between them. The CDR3 has 16 amino acids. CDR3 protein: CASSLGILREGETQYF. CDR3 bases: TGTGCCAGCAGCTTGGGCATTCTTCGCGAGGGAGAGACCCAGTACTTC. The full variable domain, rest sourced from reference TRBV7-6 and TRBJ2-5, is GAGVSQSPRYKVTKRGQDVALRCDPISGHVSLYWYRQALGQGPEFLTYFNYEAQQDKSGLPNDRFSAERPEGSISTLTIQRTEQRDSAMYRCASSLGILREGETQYFGPGTRLLVL.

CDR3 nucleotide sequence: TGTGCCTGGAGGCCCTCCGGACAGCTTGATAGAAACACCATATATTTT. Its protein is CAWRPSGQLDRNTIYF. The chain combines TRBV30 with TRBJ1-3; the D gene is possibly TRBD1 (6 bases). This CDR3 comprises 16 residues. Trimming shortened V by 3 bases and J by 5 bases, and 20 bases separated the two germline ends. CDR1 and CDR2 (germline): GTSNPN, SVGIG (reference sequence).

The chain links TRBV4-1 to TRBJ2-1, with TRBD2 identical over 7 bases. This CDR3 contains 15 residues. V lost 1 base, J lost 2 bases, and 2 bases stayed unmatched. The germline gives CDR1 MGHRA, CDR2 YSYEKL. This CDR3 is CASSQAGLAYNEQFF. The CDR3, as DNA: TGCGCCAGCAGCCAAGCCGGACTAGCCTACAATGAGCAGTTCTTC.

The chain carries TRBV6-5 and TRBJ2-7; 9 nucleotides align to TRBD2. Germline loops: CDR1 MNHEY, CDR2 SVGAGI. V lost 4 bases and J lost 4; bases outside the gene matches: 5. This CDR3 contains 14 residues. DNA of the CDR3: TGTGCCAGCAGTTTAGCGGGAGAGGCTTACGAGCAGTACTTC. Amino acids: CASSLAGEAYEQYF.

This chain uses TRBV11-3 with TRBJ2-6, with D perhaps matching TRBD2 (5 bases). The CDR3 is 16 amino acids. Germline CDR1 and CDR2: SGHNT and YENEEA. V shed 1 base and J shed 2 bases, with 9 bases lying between them. The CDR3 DNA follows: TGTGCCAGCAGCTTAGGGCACGGGACTGGGGCCAACGTCCTGACTTTC. Translated: CASSLGHGTGANVLTF.

This clone was recorded only once. The rearrangement joins TRBV6-6 to TRBJ1-2; 10 nucleotides match TRBD1. Germline lookup yields CDR1 MNHNY and CDR2 SVGAGI (reference sequence). The CDR3 loop spans 15 amino acids. The V and J ends lost 2 bases and 5 bases, in that order; junction bases with no gene match: 5. CDR3 nucleotides: TGTGCCAGCAGTTACGAGGGACAGGGGTATTATGGCTACACCTTC. It encodes CASSYEGQGYYGYTF.

The gene calls are TRBV6-4 and TRBJ2-1; 13 positions agree with TRBD2. Losses at the gene ends were 6 bases for V and 6 bases for J; bases not matched to a gene: 5. CDR3 length: 15 residues. The germline CDR1 and CDR2 sequences are MRHNA and SNTAGT. The CDR3 loop is CASRHTSGGANEQFF. CDR3 nucleotides: TGTGCCAGCAGACACACTAGCGGGGGGGCCAATGAGCAGTTCTTC.

The V call is TRBV5-1, the J call TRBJ2-1, with 13 bases matching TRBD2. The CDR3 is 16 amino acids. V lost 3 bases and J lost 4; bases outside the gene matches: 4. CDR1 SGHRS and CDR2 YFSETQ come from the germline V gene. The CDR3 sequence is CASSWGLAGYYNEQFF. The CDR3 DNA follows: TGCGCCAGCAGCTGGGGACTAGCGGGATATTACAATGAGCAGTTCTTC.

The sample holds one count of this clone. The chain is built from TRBV5-1 and TRBJ1-5, with D unresolved. The CDR3 totals 14 residues. Germline CDR1 reads SGHRS; CDR2 reads YFSETQ. V lost 0 bases, J lost 3 bases, and 7 bases lay in between. CDR3 loop: CASSLDPINQPQHF. The CDR3 DNA follows: TGCGCCAGCAGCTTGGACCCTATCAATCAGCCCCAGCATTTT.

J is TRBJ2-7 and V is TRBV7-2; the D gene is possibly TRBD2 (6 bases). With 0 bases removed from V and 2 bases from J, the gap between germline ends came to 11 bases. Per the germline V gene, CDR1 is SGHTA and CDR2 is FQGNSA. This CDR3 contains 15 residues. CDR3 amino acids: CASSLAAGIPYEQYF. The DNA for the CDR3 is TGTGCCAGCAGCTTAGCTGCGGGAATACCCTACGAGCAGTACTTC.

This chain connects TRBV18 to TRBJ1-2; TRBD1 aligns across 12 bases. Per germline, CDR1 KGHSH and CDR2 LQKENI. Unmatched junction bases numbered 5, after V lost 2 bases and J lost 7 bases. The CDR3 totals 15 residues. CDR3 loop: CASSPWGQGAVGYTF. As DNA, the CDR3 is TGTGCCAGCTCACCATGGGGACAGGGGGCTGTTGGCTACACCTTC.

The chain uses TRBV29-1 and TRBJ1-2, with D possibly matching TRBD1 (6 bases). Per the germline V gene, CDR1 is SQVTM and CDR2 is ANQGSEA. The length of the CDR3 is 13 residues. Trimming shortened V by 3 bases and J by 4 bases, and 12 bases separated the two germline ends. CDR3 protein: CSVERTASYGYTF. CDR3 sequence (DNA): TGCAGCGTTGAGCGGACAGCCTCCTATGGCTACACCTTC.

The chain employs TRBV3-1 (or the pseudogene TRBV3-2) and TRBJ1-1, with TRBD1 matching over 8 bases. J lost 1 base, V lost 4 bases, and 11 bases had no gene match. CDR3 length equals 17 residues. In germline, CDR1 is LGHDT, CDR2 YNNKEL (reference sequence). In DNA, the CDR3 is TGTGCCAGCAGCCCCGAGCAGGGGGCTAGTAGGAACACTGAAGCTTTCTTT. This translates into CASSPEQGASRNTEAFF.

The CDR3 sequence is CASSLMTDGGSDQETQYF. The CDR3 DNA reads as TGTGCCAGCAGCTTGATGACTGACGGGGGGTCGGATCAAGAGACCCAGTACTTC. The chain carries TRBV5-6 and TRBJ2-5; 7 bases align to TRBD2. Per germline, CDR1 SGHDT and CDR2 YYEEEE. V was pared by 1 base and J by 2 bases, with 14 bases of the junction left unmatched. The CDR3 loop spans 18 amino acids.

The genes are TRBV28 and TRBJ1-2; D call uncertain. The CDR3 consists of 13 residues. Between the trimmed V and J ends, which lost 6 bases and 1 base, there was a span of 9 bases. Germline CDR1 is MDHEN and CDR2 is SYDVKM. CDR3 amino acids: CASSTGDNYGYTF. CDR3 DNA sequence: TGTGCCAGCAGCACCGGAGATAACTATGGCTACACCTTC.

This clone was observed a few times. The chain uses TRBV30 and TRBJ1-5; D is unresolved. The CDR3 length is 14 residues. Trimming pared 0 bases from V and 4 bases from J, leaving 10 bases between. Germline CDR1 and CDR2: GTSNPN and SVGIG (reference sequence). CDR3 in DNA: TGTGCCTGGAGTGTATACGGGAATAATCAGCCCCAGCATTTT. Translated: CAWSVYGNNQPQHF. The complete variable domain, with remaining parts taken from reference TRBV30 and TRBJ1-5, reads SQTIHQWPATLVQPVGSPLSLECTVEGTSNPNLYWYRQAAGRGLQLLFYSVGIGQISSEVPQNLSASRPQDRQFILSSKKLLLSDSGFYLCAWSVYGNNQPQHFGDGTRLSIL.

The chain's CDR3 is CASRASEQYF. CDR3 DNA sequence: TGTGCCAGCAGGGCTAGCGAGCAGTACTTC. The chain recombines TRBV2 with TRBJ2-7, with D uncertain. Trimming shortened V by 6 bases and J by 6 bases, and 6 bases separated the two germline ends. The germline V gene has CDR1 SNHLY and CDR2 FYNNEI. This CDR3 has 10 amino acids.

This chain links TRBV5-1 with TRBJ1-3; no clear D. V shed 0 bases and J shed 4 bases, with 8 bases lying between them. The CDR3 spans 14 residues. From germline, CDR1 is SGHRS and CDR2 YFSETQ. CDR3 DNA sequence: TGCGCCAGCAGCTTGGCTGAAGCGGGAAACACCATATATTTT. It is translated as CASSLAEAGNTIYF.

The gene calls are TRBV6-5 and TRBJ2-2; the match to TRBD1 covers 11 bases. Germline V gives CDR1 MNHEY, CDR2 SVGAGI. J was trimmed by 3 bases and V by 7 bases; bases with no gene match: 4. This CDR3 contains 15 residues. CDR3: CASKKGQGDTGELFF. The CDR3 DNA reads TGTGCCAGCAAGAAGGGACAGGGGGACACCGGGGAGCTGTTTTTT.

The rearrangement uses TRBV6-1 and TRBJ1-5; D remains ambiguous. From germline, CDR1 is MNHNS and CDR2 SASEGT. This CDR3 is built from 15 residues. Deletions cut 2 bases from V and 4 bases from J, with 12 bases between. In DNA form, the CDR3 reads TGTGCCAGCAGTGAACTGGGGAGGAGGAATCAGCCCCAGCATTTT. Its translation: CASSELGRRNQPQHF.

This clone was picked up a small number of times. This chain uses TRBV19 with TRBJ2-5; a possible D gene is TRBD1 (6 bases). The germline V gene has CDR1 LNHDA and CDR2 SQIVND (reference sequence). The CDR3 is 13 amino acids. Trimming stripped 5 bases from V and 4 bases from J, with 11 bases between. The CDR3 nucleotides are TGTGCCAGTAGTCTTCAGGGGACAGAGACCCAGTACTTC. Protein: CASSLQGTETQYF.

The chain links TRBV3-1 (or the pseudogene TRBV3-2) to TRBJ1-1; the match to TRBD1 covers 8 bases. The CDR3 runs 14 residues. V was pared by 5 bases and J by 4 bases, with 6 bases of the junction left unmatched. The germline V gene encodes CDR1 LGHDT and CDR2 YNNKEL (reference sequence). The CDR3 nucleotides are TGTGCCAGCAGCAAACCGGGACAGGTCACTGAAGCTTTCTTT. Translated: CASSKPGQVTEAFF.